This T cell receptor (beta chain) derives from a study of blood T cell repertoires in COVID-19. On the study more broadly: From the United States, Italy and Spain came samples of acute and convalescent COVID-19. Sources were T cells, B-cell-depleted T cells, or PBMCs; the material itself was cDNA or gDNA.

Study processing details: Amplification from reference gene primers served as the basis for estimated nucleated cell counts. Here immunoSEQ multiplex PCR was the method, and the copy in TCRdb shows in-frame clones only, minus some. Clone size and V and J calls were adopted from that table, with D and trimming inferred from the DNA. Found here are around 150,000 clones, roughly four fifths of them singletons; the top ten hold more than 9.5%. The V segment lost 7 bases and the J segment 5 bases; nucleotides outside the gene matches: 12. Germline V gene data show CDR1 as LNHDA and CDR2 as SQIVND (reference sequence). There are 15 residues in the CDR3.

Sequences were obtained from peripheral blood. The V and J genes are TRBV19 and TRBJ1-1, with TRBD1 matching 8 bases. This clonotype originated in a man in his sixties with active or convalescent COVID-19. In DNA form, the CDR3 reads TGTGCCAGTACCCCAACCCAGGGGGCTCGGACTGAAGCTTTCTTT. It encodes CASTPTQGARTEAFF.